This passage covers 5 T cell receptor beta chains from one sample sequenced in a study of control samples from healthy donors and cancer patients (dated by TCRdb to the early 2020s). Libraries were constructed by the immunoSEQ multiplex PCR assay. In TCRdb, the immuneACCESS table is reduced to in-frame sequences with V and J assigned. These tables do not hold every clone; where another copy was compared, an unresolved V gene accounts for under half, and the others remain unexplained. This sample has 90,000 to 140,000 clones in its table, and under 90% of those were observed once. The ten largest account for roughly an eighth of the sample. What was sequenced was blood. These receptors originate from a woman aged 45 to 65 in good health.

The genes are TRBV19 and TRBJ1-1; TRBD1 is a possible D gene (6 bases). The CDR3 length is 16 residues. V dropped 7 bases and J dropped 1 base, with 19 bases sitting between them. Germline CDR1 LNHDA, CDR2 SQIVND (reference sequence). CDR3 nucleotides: TGTGCCAGTATTCCAACTCGGGGGCGAGGGAACACTGAAGCTTTCTTT. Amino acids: CASIPTRGRGNTEAFF.

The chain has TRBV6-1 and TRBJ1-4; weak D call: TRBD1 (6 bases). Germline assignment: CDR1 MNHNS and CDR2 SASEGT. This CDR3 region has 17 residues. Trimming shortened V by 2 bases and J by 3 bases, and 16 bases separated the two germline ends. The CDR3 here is CASSELTGLGPNEKLFF. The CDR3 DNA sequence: TGTGCCAGCAGTGAATTAACAGGGCTTGGACCTAATGAAAAACTGTTTTTT.

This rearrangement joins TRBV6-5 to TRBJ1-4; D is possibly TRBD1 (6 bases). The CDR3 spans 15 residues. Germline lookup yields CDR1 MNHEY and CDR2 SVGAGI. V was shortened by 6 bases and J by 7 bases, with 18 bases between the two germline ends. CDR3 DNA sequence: TGTGCCAGCAGAGACTGGGGCCAGGGGTCTGAAAAACTGTTTTTT. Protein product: CASRDWGQGSEKLFF.

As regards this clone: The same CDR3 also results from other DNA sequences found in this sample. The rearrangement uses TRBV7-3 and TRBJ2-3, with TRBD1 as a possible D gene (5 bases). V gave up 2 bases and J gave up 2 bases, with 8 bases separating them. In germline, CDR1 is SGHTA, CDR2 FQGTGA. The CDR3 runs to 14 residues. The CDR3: CASSLGAATDTQYF. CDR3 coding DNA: TGTGCCAGCAGCTTAGGGGCTGCCACAGATACGCAGTATTTT. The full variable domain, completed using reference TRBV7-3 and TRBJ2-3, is GAGVSQTPSNKVTEKGKYVELRCDPISGHTALYWYRQSLGQGPEFLIYFQGTGAADDSGLPNDRFFAVRPEGSVSTLKIQRTERGDSAVYLCASSLGAATDTQYFGPGTRLTVL.

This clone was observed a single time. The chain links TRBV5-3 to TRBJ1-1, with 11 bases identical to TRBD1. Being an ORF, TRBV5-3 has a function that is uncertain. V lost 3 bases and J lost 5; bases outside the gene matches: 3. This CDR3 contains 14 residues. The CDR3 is CARSWTGGRTEAFF. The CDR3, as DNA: TGTGCCAGAAGCTGGACAGGGGGCAGAACTGAAGCTTTCTTT.